These T cell receptor beta chains were read from a single sample in a study of graft-versus-host responses after intestinal transplantation. This table comes from immunoSEQ multiplex PCR, and its TCRdb copy is limited to in-frame clones, with some not included. The sample has about 14,000 clones; over 60% are singletons. Sample: ileum tissue, taken 27 days after intestinal transplant. All receptors derive from a human patient who received an intestinal transplant, so some T cells may come from the graft donor. Each CDR3 is given with its conserved first and last residue. The order of the fields is J gene, V gene, D gene, clone size, CDR3 DNA, CDR3 protein. A D gene is named only where the DNA matches it firmly. Size values are once, few and many counts, or a class for expanded clones, and some rows have none.

j_gene: TRBJ1-4; v_gene: TRBV19; d_gene: TRBD1; abundance: medium-sized; CDR3nt: TGTGCCAGTAGAGTGTTGGACAGGGGTGAAAAACTGTTTTTT; CDR3aa: CASRVLDRGEKLFF
j_gene: TRBJ1-2; v_gene: TRBV27; d_gene: .; abundance: .; CDR3nt: TGTGCCACGCTAACTCTTACAGGGTCCGTCGATGGCTACACCTTC; CDR3aa: CATLTLTGSVDGYTF
j_gene: TRBJ1-4; v_gene: TRBV2; d_gene: TRBD1; abundance: .; CDR3nt: TGTGCCAGCACCAAAATAAACTCCCGGGACAGGCACGAAAAACTGTTTTTT; CDR3aa: CASTKINSRDRHEKLFF
j_gene: TRBJ2-3; v_gene: TRBV2; d_gene: .; abundance: .; CDR3nt: TGTGCCAGCAGTGAAAGACTTCCGTTGGATACGCAGTATTTT; CDR3aa: CASSERLPLDTQYF
j_gene: TRBJ2-3; v_gene: TRBV7-9; d_gene: .; abundance: .; CDR3nt: TGTGCCAGCAGCGACGGACTCGGGGGACTCACAGATACGCAGTATTTT; CDR3aa: CASSDGLGGLTDTQYF
j_gene: TRBJ2-7; v_gene: TRBV10-1; d_gene: TRBD1; abundance: .; CDR3nt: TGCGCCAGCATTAATGACCGGGACAGATCCTCCTACGAGCAGTACTTC; CDR3aa: CASINDRDRSSYEQYF
j_gene: TRBJ2-5; v_gene: TRBV10-3; d_gene: .; abundance: .; CDR3nt: TGTGCCATAGGGGGGAGACAGGGACAAGAGACCCAGTACTTC; CDR3aa: CAIGGRQGQETQYF
j_gene: TRBJ1-5; v_gene: TRBV28; d_gene: .; abundance: .; CDR3nt: TGTGCCAGCAGACCGCCGAGGGTTCAGCCCCAGCATTTT; CDR3aa: CASRPPRVQPQHF
j_gene: TRBJ1-2; v_gene: TRBV23-1; d_gene: .; abundance: few; CDR3nt: TGCGCCAGCAATCCCGGCCAGGGTGCTGTATACACCTTC; CDR3aa: CASNPGQGAVYTF
j_gene: TRBJ2-2; v_gene: TRBV2; d_gene: .; abundance: .; CDR3nt: TGTGCCAGCATCCGGGACTTGAACACCGGGGAGCTGTTTTTT; CDR3aa: CASIRDLNTGELFF
j_gene: TRBJ1-1; v_gene: TRBV9; d_gene: TRBD1; abundance: .; CDR3nt: TGTGCCAGCAGCTTTTCGACAGGGTACAACGGTGAAGCTTTCTTT; CDR3aa: CASSFSTGYNGEAFF
j_gene: TRBJ1-1; v_gene: TRBV27; d_gene: TRBD1; abundance: .; CDR3nt: TGTGCCAGCAGTTTAGACAGGGGCCTCGGGACTGAAGCTTTCTTT; CDR3aa: CASSLDRGLGTEAFF
j_gene: TRBJ1-3; v_gene: TRBV7-8; d_gene: TRBD1; abundance: .; CDR3nt: TGTGCCAGCAGCTACAGGGGGCTAAGGGGAAACACCATATATTTT; CDR3aa: CASSYRGLRGNTIYF
j_gene: TRBJ2-2; v_gene: TRBV27; d_gene: .; abundance: .; CDR3nt: TGTGCCAGCAGTTCTCTAGCGCATATAAACACCGGGGAGCTGTTTTTT; CDR3aa: CASSSLAHINTGELFF
j_gene: TRBJ2-1; v_gene: TRBV6-5; d_gene: .; abundance: .; CDR3nt: TGTGCCAGCAGTTACTCGGGGACTGACTACAATGAGCAGTTCTTC; CDR3aa: CASSYSGTDYNEQFF
j_gene: TRBJ2-5; v_gene: TRBV2; d_gene: TRBD2; abundance: .; CDR3nt: TGTGCCAGCAGATCCCTAGCGGGGGTCGCTGGGACCCAGTACTTC; CDR3aa: CASRSLAGVAGTQYF
j_gene: TRBJ2-1; v_gene: TRBV11-2; d_gene: .; abundance: .; CDR3nt: TGTGCCAGCAGCCTCAATGAGCAGTTCTTC; CDR3aa: CASSLNEQFF
j_gene: TRBJ2-5; v_gene: TRBV5-6; d_gene: TRBD1; abundance: .; CDR3nt: TGTGCCAGCAGCCCTTATACAGGGGTCGAAGAGACCCAGTACTTC; CDR3aa: CASSPYTGVEETQYF
j_gene: TRBJ2-5; v_gene: TRBV7-2; d_gene: TRBD2; abundance: .; CDR3nt: TGTGCCAGCAGCTCCTACCGGGACTACAAACGGAGGGGGACCCAGTACTTC; CDR3aa: CASSSYRDYKRRGTQYF
j_gene: TRBJ2-5; v_gene: TRBV5-1; d_gene: .; abundance: .; CDR3nt: TGCGCCAGCAGCCCGCCCACGACAAACGGTCAAGAGACCCAGTACTTC; CDR3aa: CASSPPTTNGQETQYF
j_gene: TRBJ1-3; v_gene: TRBV29-1; d_gene: .; abundance: few; CDR3nt: TGCAGCGTTGAAGATCCCGGGTTAAACACCATATATTTT; CDR3aa: CSVEDPGLNTIYF
j_gene: TRBJ2-1; v_gene: TRBV9; d_gene: TRBD2; abundance: .; CDR3nt: TGTGCCAGCAGCGTAGGCGGGGGGGCAAGGGAGCAGTTCTTC; CDR3aa: CASSVGGGAREQFF
j_gene: TRBJ1-6; v_gene: TRBV27; d_gene: .; abundance: once; CDR3nt: TGTGCCAGCCAGTCCTGGACTTATCAAGATAATTCACCCCTCCACTTT; CDR3aa: CASQSWTYQDNSPLHF
j_gene: TRBJ2-1; v_gene: TRBV6-5; d_gene: TRBD2; abundance: .; CDR3nt: TGTGCCAGCAGTTACGGGACTAGGCGGTCCTACAATGAGCAGTTCTTC; CDR3aa: CASSYGTRRSYNEQFF
j_gene: TRBJ1-6; v_gene: TRBV28; d_gene: .; abundance: .; CDR3nt: TGTGTCGGGCCAGCGGGAGGGAAAAGCTCCTATAATTCACCCCTCCACTTT; CDR3aa: CVGPAGGKSSYNSPLHF
j_gene: TRBJ2-1; v_gene: TRBV28; d_gene: .; abundance: .; CDR3nt: TGTGCCAGCAGTTTGGCAGGCGAAAGGAATGAGCAGTTCTTC; CDR3aa: CASSLAGERNEQFF
j_gene: TRBJ1-4; v_gene: TRBV6-6; d_gene: TRBD1; abundance: once; CDR3nt: TGTGCCAGCAGTTACGGGACAGGGGCAACTAATGAAAAACTGTTTTTT; CDR3aa: CASSYGTGATNEKLFF
j_gene: TRBJ1-3; v_gene: TRBV2; d_gene: TRBD1; abundance: .; CDR3nt: TGTGCCAGCAGTGTTGGCCCGCCCTTCCGGCCCACAGGGGCCTCTGGAAACACCATATATTTT; CDR3aa: CASSVGPPFRPTGASGNTIYF
j_gene: TRBJ2-5; v_gene: TRBV7-9; d_gene: TRBD2; abundance: .; CDR3nt: TGTGCCAGCAGCTTAGCGGCTAGCGGGGGGGTAGAGACCCAGTACTTC; CDR3aa: CASSLAASGGVETQYF
j_gene: TRBJ2-7; v_gene: TRBV7-2; d_gene: .; abundance: once; CDR3nt: TGTGCCAGCAGCTTAGGACAGCAATACTACGAGCAGTACTTC; CDR3aa: CASSLGQQYYEQYF
j_gene: TRBJ1-1; v_gene: TRBV27; d_gene: TRBD1; abundance: .; CDR3nt: TGTGCCAGCAGCGACAGGGAAAACTCTGAAGCTTTCTTT; CDR3aa: CASSDRENSEAFF
j_gene: TRBJ1-2; v_gene: TRBV6-1; d_gene: TRBD1; abundance: .; CDR3nt: TGTGCCAGCAGTGTAGCCGGGACAGGAAACTATGGCTACACCTTC; CDR3aa: CASSVAGTGNYGYTF
j_gene: TRBJ1-2; v_gene: TRBV5-1; d_gene: TRBD1; abundance: .; CDR3nt: TGCGCCAGCAGCTTGGTGAACCCGGGACAGGCGGGCTATGGCTACACCTTC; CDR3aa: CASSLVNPGQAGYGYTF